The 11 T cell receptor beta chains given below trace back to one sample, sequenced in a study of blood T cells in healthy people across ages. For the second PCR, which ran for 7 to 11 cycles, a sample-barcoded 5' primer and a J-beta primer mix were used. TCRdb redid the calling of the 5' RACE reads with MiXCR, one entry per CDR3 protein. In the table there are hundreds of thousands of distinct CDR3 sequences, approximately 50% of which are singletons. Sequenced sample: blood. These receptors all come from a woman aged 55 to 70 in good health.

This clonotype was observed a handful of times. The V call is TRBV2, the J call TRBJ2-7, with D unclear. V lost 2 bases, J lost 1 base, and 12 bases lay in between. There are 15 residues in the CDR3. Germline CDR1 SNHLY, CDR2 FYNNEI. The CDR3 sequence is CASSERAIFSYEQYF. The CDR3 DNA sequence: TGTGCCAGCAGTGAACGGGCGATCTTTTCCTACGAGCAGTACTTC.

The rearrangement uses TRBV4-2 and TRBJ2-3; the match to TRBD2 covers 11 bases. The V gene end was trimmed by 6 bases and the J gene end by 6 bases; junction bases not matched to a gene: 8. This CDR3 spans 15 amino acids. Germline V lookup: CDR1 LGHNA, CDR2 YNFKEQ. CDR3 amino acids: CASSHIAGGPDTQYF. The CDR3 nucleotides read TGTGCCAGCAGTCACATAGCGGGAGGGCCGGATACGCAGTATTTT.

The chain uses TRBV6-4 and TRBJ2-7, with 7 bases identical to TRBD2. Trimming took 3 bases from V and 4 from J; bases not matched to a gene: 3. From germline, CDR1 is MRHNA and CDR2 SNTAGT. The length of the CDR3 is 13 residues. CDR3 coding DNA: TGTGCCAGCAGTGAGATTAGCGGGTACGAGCAGTACTTC. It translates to CASSEISGYEQYF.

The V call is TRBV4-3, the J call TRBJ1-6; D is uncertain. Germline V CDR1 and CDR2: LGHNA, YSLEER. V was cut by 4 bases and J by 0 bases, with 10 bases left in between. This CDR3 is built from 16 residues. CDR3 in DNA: TGCGCCAGCAGCCGGTCCCCCGGCTCCTATAATTCACCCCTCCACTTT. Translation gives CASSRSPGSYNSPLHF.

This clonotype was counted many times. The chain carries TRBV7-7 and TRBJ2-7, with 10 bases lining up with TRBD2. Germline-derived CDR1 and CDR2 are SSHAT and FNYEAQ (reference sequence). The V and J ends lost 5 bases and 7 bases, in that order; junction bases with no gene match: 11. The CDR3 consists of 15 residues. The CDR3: CASSPGTSVMSEQYF. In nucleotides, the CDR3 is TGTGCCAGCAGCCCGGGGACTAGCGTAATGAGTGAGCAGTACTTC.

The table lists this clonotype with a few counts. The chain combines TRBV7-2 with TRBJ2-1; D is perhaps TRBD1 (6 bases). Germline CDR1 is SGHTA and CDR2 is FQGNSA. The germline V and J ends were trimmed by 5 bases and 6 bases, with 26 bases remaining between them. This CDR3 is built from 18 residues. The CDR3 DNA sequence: TGTGCCAGCAGCCTAGACCCCCCGGGACAAATAGGGATCAATGAGCAGTTCTTC. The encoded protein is CASSLDPPGQIGINEQFF.

CDR3 nucleotides: TGTGCCATAGGGACAGGTCAAACCTACGAGCAGTACTTC. Amino acid sequence: CAIGTGQTYEQYF. The J gene is TRBJ2-7, the V gene TRBV10-3, with TRBD1 matching 8 bases. The CDR3 is 13 residues long. Germline CDR1 and CDR2: ENHRY and SYGVKD. Trimming took 9 bases from V and 2 from J; bases not matched to a gene: 6.

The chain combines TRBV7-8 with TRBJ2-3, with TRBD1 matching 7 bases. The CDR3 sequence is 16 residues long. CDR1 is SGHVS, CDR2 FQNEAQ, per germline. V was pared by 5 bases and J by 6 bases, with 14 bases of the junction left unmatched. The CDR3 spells CASSAATGTVSDTQYF. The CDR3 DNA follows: TGTGCCAGCAGCGCCGCGACCGGGACAGTGTCTGATACGCAGTATTTT. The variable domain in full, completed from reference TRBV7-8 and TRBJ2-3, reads GAGVSQSPRYKVAKRGQDVALRCDPISGHVSLFWYQQALGQGPEFLTYFQNEAQLDKSGLPSDRFFAERPEGSVSTLKIQRTQQEDSAVYLCASSAATGTVSDTQYFGPGTRLTVL.

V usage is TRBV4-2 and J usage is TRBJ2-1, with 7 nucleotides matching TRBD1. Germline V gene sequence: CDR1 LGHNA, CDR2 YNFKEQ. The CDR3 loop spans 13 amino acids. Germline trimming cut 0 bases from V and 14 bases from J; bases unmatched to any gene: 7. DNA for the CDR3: TGTGCCAGCAGCCAAGACGAGTGGGGACAGAAGTTCTTC. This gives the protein CASSQDEWGQKFF.

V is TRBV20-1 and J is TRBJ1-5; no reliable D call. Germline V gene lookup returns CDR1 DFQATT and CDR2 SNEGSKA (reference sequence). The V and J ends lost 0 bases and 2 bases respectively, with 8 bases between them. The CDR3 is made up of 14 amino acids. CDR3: CSARDRVGNQPQHF. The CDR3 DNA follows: TGCAGTGCTAGAGATCGGGTTGGCAATCAGCCCCAGCATTTT.

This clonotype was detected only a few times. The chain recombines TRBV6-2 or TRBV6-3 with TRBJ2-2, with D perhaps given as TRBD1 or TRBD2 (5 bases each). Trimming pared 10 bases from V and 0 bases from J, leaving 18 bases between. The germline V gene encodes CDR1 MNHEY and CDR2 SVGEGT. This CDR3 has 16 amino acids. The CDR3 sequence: CAIPNEGTPNTGELFF. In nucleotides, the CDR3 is TGTGCCATCCCTAACGAGGGGACCCCGAACACCGGGGAGCTGTTTTTT.